What follows are 22 T cell receptor beta chains derived from one specimen sequenced in a study of blood T cell repertoires in COVID-19. The method was immunoSEQ multiplex PCR; TCRdb's version includes in-frame clones alone and lacks a portion of them. The table shows about 200,000 clones, with more than 70% occurring only once. The sequencing sample was made of peripheral blood. The source of these receptors is a man aged 50 to 59 with COVID-19, enrolled during active disease.

The V gene is TRBV7-3, the J gene TRBJ2-1, with a possible D match to TRBD2 (6 bases). Trimming removed 5 bases at V and 0 bases at J, with 8 bases between. Germline loops: CDR1 SGHTA, CDR2 FQGTGA. The CDR3 is 14 residues long. The CDR3 DNA reads TGTGCCAGCAGCCGGGACTCCTCCTACAATGAGCAGTTCTTC. Translation: CASSRDSSYNEQFF.

The CDR3, as DNA: TGCGCCAGCAGCTTGGCCGGGTTTTGGGACAGGGGAATCTACGAGCAGTACTTC. It specifies CASSLAGFWDRGIYEQYF. The chain carries TRBV5-1 and TRBJ2-7, with 10 bases fitting TRBD1. V dropped 0 bases and J dropped 3; count of bases not matched to a gene: 12. This CDR3 is built from 18 residues. The germline V gene has CDR1 SGHRS and CDR2 YFSETQ.

The chain combines TRBV28 with TRBJ1-5, with TRBD1 identical over 9 bases. CDR3 length equals 15 residues. J lost 2 bases, V lost 6 bases, and 5 bases had no gene match. Germline-derived CDR1 and CDR2 are MDHEN and SYDVKM. CDR3 DNA sequence: TGTGCCAGCAGGCTGACAGGGGGAGGCAATCAGCCCCAGCATTTT. Translating it yields CASRLTGGGNQPQHF. The whole variable domain, remainder taken from reference TRBV28 and TRBJ1-5, is DVKVTQSSRYLVKRTGEKVFLECVQDMDHENMFWYRQDPGLGLRLIYFSYDVKMKEKGDIPEGYSVSREKKERFSLILESASTNQTSMYLCASRLTGGGNQPQHFGDGTRLSIL.

This chain connects TRBV18 to TRBJ1-1; 8 bases fit TRBD1. Germline V gene sequence: CDR1 KGHSH, CDR2 LQKENI. This CDR3 spans 13 amino acids. V shed 3 bases, J shed 5 bases, and the junction held 2 bases outside the gene matches. The CDR3 loop reads CASSPDRVTEAFF. CDR3 sequence (DNA): TGTGCCAGCTCACCGGACAGGGTGACTGAAGCTTTCTTT.

The count of this clone is one. J is TRBJ2-4 and V is TRBV5-1, with 9 bases identical to TRBD1. With V trimmed by 0 bases and J by 4 bases, 8 bases remained unmatched. The V gene's germline CDR1 is SGHRS and CDR2 YFSETQ. CDR3 length: 17 amino acids. Here the CDR3 reads CASSLVGTGFEKNIQYF. The CDR3 bases are TGCGCCAGCAGCTTGGTTGGGACAGGGTTTGAGAAAAACATTCAGTACTTC.

This CDR3 reads CASSLVGQGLYEQFF. For the CDR3, the DNA is TGTGCCAGCAGCCTTGTAGGACAGGGGTTGTATGAGCAGTTCTTC. This chain links TRBV3-1 (or the pseudogene TRBV3-2) with TRBJ2-1; 9 positions agree with TRBD1. J lost 8 bases, V lost 4 bases, and 9 bases had no gene match. Germline loops: CDR1 LGHDT, CDR2 YNNKEL (reference sequence). The CDR3 contains 15 residues.

This clone was observed a few times. The rearrangement joins TRBV11-2 to TRBJ2-5; 9 bases fit TRBD2. The length of the CDR3 is 15 residues. V trimming: 7 bases; J trimming: 5 bases; junction bases outside the gene matches: 11. Per germline, CDR1 SGHAT and CDR2 FQNNGV. CDR3 amino acids: CASTNSLAGSETQYF. The CDR3 region has the DNA TGTGCCAGCACCAACAGCCTAGCGGGGTCCGAGACCCAGTACTTC.

The chain links TRBV28 to TRBJ2-7; 8 bases are shared with TRBD2. The CDR3 runs 17 residues. The V gene's germline CDR1 is MDHEN and CDR2 SYDVKM. The trim removed 1 base at V and 2 bases at J, leaving 10 bases unmatched. The CDR3 spells CASSLYSAAGGPYEQYF. CDR3 bases: TGTGCCAGCAGTTTATATAGCGCGGCGGGGGGCCCCTACGAGCAGTACTTC.

As DNA, the CDR3 is TGTGCCAGCAGCCCCCTCGTTCCAGGTTACGAGCAGTACTTC. As protein: CASSPLVPGYEQYF. V usage is TRBV9 and J usage is TRBJ2-7; the D is unclear. This CDR3 contains 14 residues. V lost 4 bases and J lost 4, with 15 bases in between. Germline V CDR1 and CDR2: SGDLS, YYNGEE. The variable domain in full, completed from reference TRBV9 and TRBJ2-7, reads DSGVTQTPKHLITATGQRVTLRCSPRSGDLSVYWYQQSLDQGLQFLIQYYNGEERAKGNILERFSAQQFPDLHSELNLSSLELGDSALYFCASSPLVPGYEQYFGPGTRLTVT.

The rearrangement uses TRBV11-2 and TRBJ2-7; TRBD2 matches 11 bases. V lost 4 bases and J lost 2; bases outside the gene matches: 4. The CDR3 runs 15 residues. CDR1 is SGHAT, CDR2 FQNNGV, per germline. The CDR3 here is CASSSGLAEAYEQYF. The CDR3 bases are TGTGCCAGCAGCTCGGGACTAGCGGAGGCCTACGAGCAGTACTTC.

The V and J genes are TRBV25-1 and TRBJ1-2; maybe TRBD1 (6 bases). CDR1 and CDR2 (germline): MGHDK, SYGVNS. The CDR3 is 14 residues long. V was pared by 9 bases and J by 5 bases, with 19 bases between. The CDR3: CASLGAGDFYGYTF. CDR3 DNA: TGTGCCAGTCTCGGGGCAGGGGATTTTTATGGCTACACCTTC.

The CDR3 DNA reads TGCGCCAGCAGCTTGGGGGCAGGGGCCGGGGAGCTGTTTTTT. It specifies CASSLGAGAGELFF. The V gene is TRBV5-1, the J gene TRBJ2-2; D perhaps matches TRBD1 (6 bases). This CDR3 has 14 residues. The V gene lost 0 bases and the J gene lost 6 bases, with 9 bases spanning the gap. The germline CDR1 and CDR2 sequences are SGHRS and YFSETQ.

The chain has TRBV10-2 and TRBJ2-3, with TRBD2 matching over 7 bases. The CDR3 is 13 residues long. Germline V gives CDR1 WSHSY, CDR2 SAAADI. With V trimmed by 8 bases and J by 4 bases, 6 bases remained unmatched. The CDR3 protein is CASGTGRADTQYF. For the CDR3, the DNA is TGCGCCAGCGGAACTGGGAGGGCAGATACGCAGTATTTT.

The gene calls are TRBV12-3 or TRBV12-4 and TRBJ2-7; TRBD1 is a possible D gene (5 bases). V was clipped by 6 bases and J by 3 bases, with 12 bases between them. The CDR3 runs 13 residues. The CDR3 DNA reads as TGTGCCAGCAGCCCCACTGACAGCTACGAGCAGTACTTC. Translating it yields CASSPTDSYEQYF.

This clone was counted a few times. V is TRBV4-2 and J is TRBJ2-7; 11 bases map to TRBD2. The V and J ends lost 1 base and 0 bases, in that order; junction bases with no gene match: 8. The CDR3 extends over 18 amino acids. Germline V gene lookup returns CDR1 LGHNA and CDR2 YNFKEQ. In nucleotides, the CDR3 is TGTGCCAGCAGCCAAGCCAGGTTGGGACTAGCGGTCTCCTACGAGCAGTACTTC. Translated: CASSQARLGLAVSYEQYF.

The chain employs TRBV23-1 and TRBJ2-1; TRBD1 matches 8 bases. TRBV23-1 is classed as an ORF, of uncertain function. The CDR3 sequence is 14 residues long. Germline trimming cut 6 bases from V and 7 bases from J; bases unmatched to any gene: 8. The CDR3 loop reads CASRTRGPLNEQFF. CDR3 nucleotide sequence: TGCGCCAGCAGGACCAGGGGGCCCTTAAATGAGCAGTTCTTC.

The V and J genes are TRBV11-3 and TRBJ2-2, with no clear D. The CDR3 extends over 12 amino acids. From germline, CDR1 is SGHNT and CDR2 YENEEA. Trimming took 3 bases from V and 6 from J, leaving 5 bases between them. CDR3 in amino acids: CASSFSPGELFF. CDR3 bases: TGTGCCAGCAGCTTCTCCCCCGGGGAGCTGTTTTTT.

The chain employs TRBV7-2 and TRBJ2-1; D gene unclear. The CDR3 is 13 amino acids. The V gene's germline CDR1 is SGHTA and CDR2 FQGNSA. V gave up 5 bases and J gave up 7 bases, with 12 bases separating them. This CDR3 is CASSRPGRNEQFF. CDR3 sequence (DNA): TGTGCCAGCAGCCGACCAGGCCGGAATGAGCAGTTCTTC.

V gene TRBV5-1 combines with J gene TRBJ2-5, with 9 positions matching TRBD2. After removal of 1 base from V and 4 bases from J, the junction contained 11 bases not matched to a gene. The CDR3 covers 17 residues. Germline CDR1 is SGHRS and CDR2 is YFSETQ. In DNA, the CDR3 is TGCGCCAGCAGCTTGTTGGCTAGCGGGGTCGTCAGAGAGACCCAGTACTTC. Its protein product is CASSLLASGVVRETQYF.

The DNA for the CDR3 is TGTGCCAGCAGTTACGGTCAGGGGGCCAATGAGCAGTTCTTC. Amino acids: CASSYGQGANEQFF. The chain employs TRBV6-5 and TRBJ2-1, with 8 bases fitting TRBD1. Unmatched junction bases numbered 3, after V lost 2 bases and J lost 6 bases. CDR3 length equals 14 residues. The germline gives CDR1 MNHEY, CDR2 SVGAGI.

The rearrangement uses TRBV14 and TRBJ2-7; D is perhaps TRBD1 (6 bases). CDR1 is SGHDN and CDR2 is FVKESK in the germline V gene. The CDR3 consists of 14 residues. Trimming shortened V by 1 base and J by 3 bases, and 10 bases separated the two germline ends. CDR3 nucleotides: TGTGCCAGCAGCCAAGGGCAGGGGAGCTACGAGCAGTACTTC. Translation gives CASSQGQGSYEQYF.

V gene TRBV6-5 combines with J gene TRBJ2-7, with D possibly matching TRBD2 (6 bases). The germline V and J ends were trimmed by 0 bases and 2 bases, with 11 bases remaining between them. Germline lookup yields CDR1 MNHEY and CDR2 SVGAGI. This CDR3 spans 15 amino acids. In nucleotides, the CDR3 is TGTGCCAGCAGTTACTCGATAGCGGATACCTACGAGCAGTACTTC. Translation gives CASSYSIADTYEQYF.